The rows below give T cell receptor beta chains drawn from one sample of a study of CD8 T cells in Susac syndrome. One entry per CDR3 protein results from TCRdb running MiXCR on the immunoSEQ multiplex PCR reads. Of a few hundred thousand distinct CDR3 sequences detected, just over 90% appear once; the ten largest clones hold 0.065% to 0.08%. The source material was CD4+ T cells from PBMCs. The receptors originated from a human donor with multiple sclerosis. CDR3s include the opening cysteine and the closing phenylalanine or tryptophan. The order of the fields is J gene, D gene, CDR3 length, V gene, clone size, CDR3 DNA, CDR3 protein. D genes are given only for firm matches. Rows give clone size only sometimes, using once, few, many, or a class for an expanded clone.

j_call: TRBJ1-2
d_call: TRBD1
cdr3_length: 15
v_call: TRBV5-1
clone_size: NA
cdr3_nt: TGCGCCAGCAGATCGGACAGGGCTAACAACTATGGCTACACCTTC
cdr3_aa: CASRSDRANNYGYTF

j_call: TRBJ2-2
d_call: NA
cdr3_length: 15
v_call: TRBV27
clone_size: NA
cdr3_nt: TGTGCCAGCAGCAACGGACAGTTTCGCCCCGGGGAGCTGTTTTTT
cdr3_aa: CASSNGQFRPGELFF

j_call: TRBJ2-2
d_call: NA
cdr3_length: 13
v_call: TRBV30
clone_size: NA
cdr3_nt: TGTGCCTGGAGTGTTCTCGAGGCCGGGGAGCTGTTTTTT
cdr3_aa: CAWSVLEAGELFF

j_call: TRBJ2-1
d_call: NA
cdr3_length: 14
v_call: TRBV7-8
clone_size: NA
cdr3_nt: TGTGCCAGCAGCTTGGGGCCGGTCTTCAATGAGCAGTTCTTC
cdr3_aa: CASSLGPVFNEQFF

j_call: TRBJ2-7
d_call: NA
cdr3_length: 14
v_call: TRBV24-1
clone_size: NA
cdr3_nt: TGTGCCACCAGTGATCCGGACCGTGGGTACGAGCAGTACTTC
cdr3_aa: CATSDPDRGYEQYF

j_call: TRBJ2-7
d_call: NA
cdr3_length: 14
v_call: TRBV12-3/TRBV12-4
clone_size: NA
cdr3_nt: TGTGCCAGCAGCCCCGGACTGGGTTTAGACGAGCAGTACTTC
cdr3_aa: CASSPGLGLDEQYF

j_call: TRBJ1-2
d_call: NA
cdr3_length: 14
v_call: TRBV5-4
clone_size: once
cdr3_nt: TGTGCCAGCAGCTTGATGGCCTCATGGGATGGCTACACCTTC
cdr3_aa: CASSLMASWDGYTF

j_call: TRBJ1-2
d_call: TRBD1
cdr3_length: 14
v_call: TRBV5-4
clone_size: NA
cdr3_nt: TGTGCCAGCAGCTCGGAACAGGGGAGTTATGGCTACACCTTC
cdr3_aa: CASSSEQGSYGYTF

j_call: TRBJ1-3
d_call: NA
cdr3_length: 15
v_call: TRBV6-1
clone_size: NA
cdr3_nt: TGTGCCAGCAGTAAAGACAGGAGCTCTGGAAACACCATATATTTT
cdr3_aa: CASSKDRSSGNTIYF

j_call: TRBJ1-1
d_call: NA
cdr3_length: 14
v_call: TRBV5-1
clone_size: NA
cdr3_nt: TGCGCCAGCAGCTTGCTATCGGGGATTCCTGAAGCTTTCTTT
cdr3_aa: CASSLLSGIPEAFF

j_call: TRBJ2-3
d_call: NA
cdr3_length: 17
v_call: TRBV2
clone_size: NA
cdr3_nt: TGTGCCAGCAGTGAAGCCCTCAATCGCCTCCTCGGGGATACGCAGTATTTT
cdr3_aa: CASSEALNRLLGDTQYF

j_call: TRBJ2-3
d_call: TRBD2
cdr3_length: 18
v_call: TRBV4-1
clone_size: NA
cdr3_nt: TGCGCCAGCAGCCAAGACCACGGGCCTAGCGGGAGCGGAGATACGCAGTATTTT
cdr3_aa: CASSQDHGPSGSGDTQYF

j_call: TRBJ2-5
d_call: NA
cdr3_length: 12
v_call: TRBV7-6
clone_size: NA
cdr3_nt: TGTGCCAGCGGCAGGGTAGAAGAGACCCAGTACTTC
cdr3_aa: CASGRVEETQYF

j_call: TRBJ2-5
d_call: TRBD2
cdr3_length: 18
v_call: TRBV5-6
clone_size: NA
cdr3_nt: TGTGCCAGCAGCCCGACAGGTCTAGCGGGCTCGTACCAAGAGACCCAGTACTTC
cdr3_aa: CASSPTGLAGSYQETQYF

j_call: TRBJ1-4
d_call: NA
cdr3_length: 14
v_call: TRBV3-1
clone_size: few
cdr3_nt: TGTGCCAGCAGCCAAGGGGGAGAGGGGGAAAAACTGTTTTTT
cdr3_aa: CASSQGGEGEKLFF

j_call: TRBJ2-1
d_call: NA
cdr3_length: 17
v_call: TRBV19
clone_size: NA
cdr3_nt: TGTGCCAGTGGACCGGCGGGCCCTGACCCCCTCGGCAATGAGCAGTTCTTC
cdr3_aa: CASGPAGPDPLGNEQFF

j_call: TRBJ2-5
d_call: NA
cdr3_length: 14
v_call: TRBV7-2
clone_size: NA
cdr3_nt: TGTGCCAGCAGACCCCGACCCGCCCAAGAGACCCAGTACTTC
cdr3_aa: CASRPRPAQETQYF

j_call: TRBJ2-7
d_call: TRBD1
cdr3_length: 13
v_call: TRBV28
clone_size: NA
cdr3_nt: TGTGCCAGCAATACGGGACAGCCTTACGAGCAGTACTTC
cdr3_aa: CASNTGQPYEQYF

j_call: TRBJ2-7
d_call: NA
cdr3_length: 16
v_call: TRBV7-9
clone_size: NA
cdr3_nt: TGTGCCAGCAGTCCCCTCCCCCGGGGCGCCTCGGGGGAGCAGTACTTC
cdr3_aa: CASSPLPRGASGEQYF

j_call: TRBJ2-6
d_call: NA
cdr3_length: 15
v_call: TRBV5-1
clone_size: NA
cdr3_nt: TGCGCCAGCAACATGGCCCACTCTGGGGCCAACGTCCTGACTTTC
cdr3_aa: CASNMAHSGANVLTF

j_call: TRBJ1-1
d_call: NA
cdr3_length: 15
v_call: TRBV18
clone_size: NA
cdr3_nt: TGTGCCAGCTCACCAGAACAGACTATGAACACTGAAGCTTTCTTT
cdr3_aa: CASSPEQTMNTEAFF

j_call: TRBJ2-2
d_call: NA
cdr3_length: 15
v_call: TRBV5-1
clone_size: once
cdr3_nt: TGCGCCAGCAGCTTGGCCTCCGGGAACACCGGGGAGCTGTTTTTT
cdr3_aa: CASSLASGNTGELFF

j_call: TRBJ2-2
d_call: NA
cdr3_length: 16
v_call: TRBV4-2
clone_size: NA
cdr3_nt: TGTGCCAGCAGCCAAGATGGGTCAACGAACACCGGGGAGCTGTTTTTT
cdr3_aa: CASSQDGSTNTGELFF

j_call: TRBJ2-2
d_call: NA
cdr3_length: 12
v_call: TRBV29-1
clone_size: NA
cdr3_nt: TGCAGCGTTGCTAACAACACCGGGGAGCTGTTTTTT
cdr3_aa: CSVANNTGELFF

j_call: TRBJ1-4
d_call: NA
cdr3_length: 15
v_call: TRBV7-9
clone_size: NA
cdr3_nt: TGTGCCAGCAGCTTGGGAGATGCAACTAATGAAAAACTGTTTTTT
cdr3_aa: CASSLGDATNEKLFF

j_call: TRBJ1-2
d_call: TRBD1
cdr3_length: 16
v_call: TRBV27
clone_size: NA
cdr3_nt: TGTGCCAGCAGTCCTCGGACAGGGTCAGCTAACTATGGCTACACCTTC
cdr3_aa: CASSPRTGSANYGYTF

j_call: TRBJ2-3
d_call: TRBD1
cdr3_length: 18
v_call: TRBV5-1
clone_size: NA
cdr3_nt: TGCGCCAGCAGCGGCTCCCCTGTGAGACAGGGGGCGACAGATACGCAGTATTTT
cdr3_aa: CASSGSPVRQGATDTQYF

j_call: TRBJ1-1
d_call: NA
cdr3_length: 14
v_call: TRBV5-1
clone_size: NA
cdr3_nt: TGCGCCAGCAGCTTCGGTGGAGGGGGCACTGAAGCTTTCTTT
cdr3_aa: CASSFGGGGTEAFF

j_call: TRBJ2-1
d_call: TRBD2
cdr3_length: 17
v_call: TRBV5-1
clone_size: NA
cdr3_nt: TGCGCCAGCAGCTCGGGTCTAGCGGGAGGCCCCATGAGTGAGCAGTTCTTC
cdr3_aa: CASSSGLAGGPMSEQFF

j_call: TRBJ2-7
d_call: NA
cdr3_length: 13
v_call: TRBV5-1
clone_size: NA
cdr3_nt: TGCGCCAGCAGCTTTACGGTCGACTACGAGCAGTACTTC
cdr3_aa: CASSFTVDYEQYF

j_call: TRBJ2-2
d_call: TRBD2
cdr3_length: 16
v_call: TRBV12-3/TRBV12-4
clone_size: NA
cdr3_nt: TGTGCCAGCAACTCACCCCTAGCGGGGGGCCTCGGGGAGCTGTTTTTT
cdr3_aa: CASNSPLAGGLGELFF

j_call: TRBJ1-3
d_call: NA
cdr3_length: 13
v_call: TRBV11-3
clone_size: NA
cdr3_nt: TGTGCCAGCAGCTCCAGACTGGGGAGCACCATATATTTT
cdr3_aa: CASSSRLGSTIYF

j_call: TRBJ1-3
d_call: NA
cdr3_length: 14
v_call: TRBV11-3
clone_size: NA
cdr3_nt: TGTGCCAGCAGCTTACAGGTCTCTGGAAACACCATATATTTT
cdr3_aa: CASSLQVSGNTIYF

j_call: TRBJ1-6
d_call: NA
cdr3_length: 14
v_call: TRBV5-4
clone_size: NA
cdr3_nt: TGTGCCAGCAGCTTGGACGGGAGCAGTTCACCCCTCCACTTT
cdr3_aa: CASSLDGSSSPLHF

j_call: TRBJ1-4
d_call: NA
cdr3_length: 15
v_call: TRBV11-2
clone_size: NA
cdr3_nt: TGTGCCAGCAGCCCCCAGCTGGGGGGGACGGAAAAACTGTTTTTT
cdr3_aa: CASSPQLGGTEKLFF

j_call: TRBJ2-1
d_call: NA
cdr3_length: 16
v_call: TRBV7-3
clone_size: NA
cdr3_nt: TGTGCCAGCAGCCCTCAAGTGGGGGGAGCGGCCAATGAGCAGTTCTTC
cdr3_aa: CASSPQVGGAANEQFF

j_call: TRBJ1-1
d_call: NA
cdr3_length: 12
v_call: TRBV18
clone_size: NA
cdr3_nt: TGTGCCAGCACTACAGGGACACGGACAGCTTTCTTT
cdr3_aa: CASTTGTRTAFF

j_call: TRBJ2-3
d_call: NA
cdr3_length: 16
v_call: TRBV4-1
clone_size: NA
cdr3_nt: TGCGCCAGCAGCCAAGGTCCAGACGACCCTGAGGGTACGCAGTATTTT
cdr3_aa: CASSQGPDDPEGTQYF

j_call: TRBJ1-5
d_call: TRBD1
cdr3_length: 15
v_call: TRBV27
clone_size: NA
cdr3_nt: TGTGCCAGCAGTTTGTACTGGACAGGGGCTCAGCCCCAGCATTTT
cdr3_aa: CASSLYWTGAQPQHF

j_call: TRBJ1-6
d_call: NA
cdr3_length: 12
v_call: TRBV9
clone_size: NA
cdr3_nt: TGTGCCAGCAGCAACCAGAATTCACCCCTCCACTTT
cdr3_aa: CASSNQNSPLHF

j_call: TRBJ2-4
d_call: NA
cdr3_length: 12
v_call: TRBV7-9
clone_size: NA
cdr3_nt: TGTGCCAGCAGCTTAGGCCGAAACATTCAGTACTTC
cdr3_aa: CASSLGRNIQYF

j_call: TRBJ2-1
d_call: TRBD2
cdr3_length: 15
v_call: TRBV27
clone_size: NA
cdr3_nt: TGTGCCAGCAGTCCCCTTAGCGGGAGGAACAATGAGCAGTTCTTC
cdr3_aa: CASSPLSGRNNEQFF

j_call: TRBJ2-3
d_call: NA
cdr3_length: 12
v_call: TRBV11-3
clone_size: NA
cdr3_nt: TGTGCCAGCAGCTCCCCCACAGATACGCAGTATTTT
cdr3_aa: CASSSPTDTQYF

j_call: TRBJ1-2
d_call: NA
cdr3_length: 13
v_call: TRBV9
clone_size: few
cdr3_nt: TGTGCCAGCAGCGTAGTGGCGAACTATGGCTACACCTTC
cdr3_aa: CASSVVANYGYTF

j_call: TRBJ1-1
d_call: TRBD1
cdr3_length: 14
v_call: TRBV5-6
clone_size: NA
cdr3_nt: TGTGCCAGCAGCTCACAGGGGGCCGGGACTGAAGCTTTCTTT
cdr3_aa: CASSSQGAGTEAFF

j_call: TRBJ1-4
d_call: NA
cdr3_length: 15
v_call: TRBV25-1
clone_size: NA
cdr3_nt: TGTGCCAGCAGTGAATTTAGAGGGTCGGATGAAAAACTGTTTTTT
cdr3_aa: CASSEFRGSDEKLFF

j_call: TRBJ1-2
d_call: NA
cdr3_length: 12
v_call: TRBV3-1
clone_size: NA
cdr3_nt: TGTGCCAGCAGCCAAGCCGCGTACGGCTACACCTTC
cdr3_aa: CASSQAAYGYTF

j_call: TRBJ2-1
d_call: TRBD2
cdr3_length: 15
v_call: TRBV5-1
clone_size: NA
cdr3_nt: TGCGCCAGCAGCCCCCCTAGCGGATGGTACAATGAGCAGTTCTTC
cdr3_aa: CASSPPSGWYNEQFF

j_call: TRBJ1-1
d_call: NA
cdr3_length: 12
v_call: TRBV7-9
clone_size: NA
cdr3_nt: TGTGCCGTTAGGGTGATGAACACTGAAGCTTTCTTT
cdr3_aa: CAVRVMNTEAFF

j_call: TRBJ2-1
d_call: NA
cdr3_length: 11
v_call: TRBV30
clone_size: NA
cdr3_nt: TGTGCCTGGAGCCCGAGGGATGAGCAGTTCTTC
cdr3_aa: CAWSPRDEQFF